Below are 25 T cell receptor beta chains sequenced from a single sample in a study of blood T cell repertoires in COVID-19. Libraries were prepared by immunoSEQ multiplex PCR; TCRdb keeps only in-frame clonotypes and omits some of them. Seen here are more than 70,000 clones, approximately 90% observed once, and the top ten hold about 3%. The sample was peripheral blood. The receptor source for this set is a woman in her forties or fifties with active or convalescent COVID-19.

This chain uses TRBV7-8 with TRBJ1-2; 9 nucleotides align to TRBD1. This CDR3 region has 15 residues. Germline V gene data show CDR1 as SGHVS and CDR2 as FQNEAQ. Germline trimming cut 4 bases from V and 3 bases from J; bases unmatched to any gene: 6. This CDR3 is CASSSNRDRDYGYTF. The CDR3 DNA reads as TGTGCCAGCAGCTCCAACCGGGACAGGGACTATGGCTACACCTTC.

This CDR3 reads CASSRSPWDRADQPQHF. CDR3 DNA: TGCGCCAGCAGCCGGTCTCCATGGGACAGGGCAGATCAGCCCCAGCATTTT. V gene TRBV4-1 combines with J gene TRBJ1-5; 9 bases agree with TRBD1. CDR1 is MGHRA, CDR2 YSYEKL, per germline. This CDR3 comprises 17 residues. Germline trimming cut 4 bases from V and 5 bases from J; bases unmatched to any gene: 12.

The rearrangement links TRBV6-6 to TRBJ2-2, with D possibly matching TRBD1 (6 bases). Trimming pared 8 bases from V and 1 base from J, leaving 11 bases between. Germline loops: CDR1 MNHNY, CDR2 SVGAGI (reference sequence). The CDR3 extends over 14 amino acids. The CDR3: CASSQDRNTGELFF. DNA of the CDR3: TGTGCCAGCTCCCAGGACAGGAACACCGGGGAGCTGTTTTTT.

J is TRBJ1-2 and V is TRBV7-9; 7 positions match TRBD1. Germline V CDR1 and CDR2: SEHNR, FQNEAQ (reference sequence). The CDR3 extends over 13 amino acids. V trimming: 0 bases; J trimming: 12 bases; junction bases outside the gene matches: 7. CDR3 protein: CASSLAGQGGDTF. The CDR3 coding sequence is TGTGCCAGCAGCTTAGCGGGGCAGGGGGGCGACACCTTC. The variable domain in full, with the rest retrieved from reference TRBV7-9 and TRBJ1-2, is DTGVSQNPRHKITKRGQNVTFRCDPISEHNRLYWYRQTLGQGPEFLTYFQNEAQLEKSRLLSDRFSAERPKGSFSTLEIQRTEQGDSAMYLCASSLAGQGGDTFGSGTRLTVV.

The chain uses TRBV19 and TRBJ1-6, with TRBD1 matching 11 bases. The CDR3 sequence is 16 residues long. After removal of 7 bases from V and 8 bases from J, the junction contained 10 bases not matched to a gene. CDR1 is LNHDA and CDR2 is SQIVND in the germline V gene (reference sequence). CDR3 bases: TGTGCCAGTACGCCCTCACCGGGACAGGGGGATTCACCCCTCCACTTT. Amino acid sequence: CASTPSPGQGDSPLHF.

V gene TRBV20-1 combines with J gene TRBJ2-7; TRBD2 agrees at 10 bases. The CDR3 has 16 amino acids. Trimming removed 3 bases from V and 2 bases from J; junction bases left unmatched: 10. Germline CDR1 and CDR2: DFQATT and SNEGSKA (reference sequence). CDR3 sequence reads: CSASVIRTSGPYEQYF. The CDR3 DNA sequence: TGCAGTGCTAGTGTGATCCGGACTAGCGGACCCTACGAGCAGTACTTC.

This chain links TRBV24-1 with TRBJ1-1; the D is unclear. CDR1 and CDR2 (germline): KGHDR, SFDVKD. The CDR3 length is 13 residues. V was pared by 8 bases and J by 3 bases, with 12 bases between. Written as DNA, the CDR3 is TGTGCCACCAAAGGCCGGAGGGACACTGAAGCTTTCTTT. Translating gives CATKGRRDTEAFF.

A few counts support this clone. The CDR3 region has the DNA TGTGCCAGCAGCTTAGCGGGGGACACAGATACGCAGTATTTT. This gives the protein CASSLAGDTDTQYF. The chain has TRBV7-3 and TRBJ2-3, with 7 nucleotides matching TRBD2. Germline V gene sequence: CDR1 SGHTA, CDR2 FQGTGA. The CDR3 consists of 14 residues. V lost 2 bases to trimming and J lost 2 bases; unmatched junction nucleotides: 1.

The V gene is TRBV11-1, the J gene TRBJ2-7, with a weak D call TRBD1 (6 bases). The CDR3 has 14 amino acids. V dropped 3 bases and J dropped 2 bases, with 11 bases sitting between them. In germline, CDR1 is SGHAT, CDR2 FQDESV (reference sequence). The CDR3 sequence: CASSFSRGAYEQYF. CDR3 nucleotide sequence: TGTGCCAGCAGCTTTTCCAGGGGAGCCTACGAGCAGTACTTC.

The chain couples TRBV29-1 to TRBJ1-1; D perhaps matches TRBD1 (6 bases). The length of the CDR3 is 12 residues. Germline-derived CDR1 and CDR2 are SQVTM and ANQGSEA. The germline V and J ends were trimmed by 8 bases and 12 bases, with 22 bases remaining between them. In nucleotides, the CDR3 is TGCAGCCCCAAGTTAATATCTGGACAGACTTTCTTT. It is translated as CSPKLISGQTFF.

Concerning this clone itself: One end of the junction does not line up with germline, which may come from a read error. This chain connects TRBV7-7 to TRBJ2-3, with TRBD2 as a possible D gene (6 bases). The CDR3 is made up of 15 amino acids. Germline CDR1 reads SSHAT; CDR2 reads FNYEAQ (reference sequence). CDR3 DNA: TGTGCTAGCAGCCTTGGGACTGGAAGCACAGATACGCAGTATTTT. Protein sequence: CASSLGTGSTDTQYF.

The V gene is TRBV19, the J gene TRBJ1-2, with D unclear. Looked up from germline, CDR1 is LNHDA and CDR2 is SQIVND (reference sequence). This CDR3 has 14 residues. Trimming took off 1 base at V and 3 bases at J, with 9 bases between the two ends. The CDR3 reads CASSIVGWDYGYTF. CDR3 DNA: TGTGCCAGTAGTATAGTCGGGTGGGACTATGGCTACACCTTC.

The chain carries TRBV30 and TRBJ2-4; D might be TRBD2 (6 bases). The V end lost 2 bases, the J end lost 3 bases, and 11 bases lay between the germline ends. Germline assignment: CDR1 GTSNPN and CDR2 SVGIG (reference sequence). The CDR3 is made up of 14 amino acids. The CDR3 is CAWSPAGIKNIQYF. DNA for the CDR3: TGTGCCTGGAGTCCGGCGGGGATCAAAAACATTCAGTACTTC.

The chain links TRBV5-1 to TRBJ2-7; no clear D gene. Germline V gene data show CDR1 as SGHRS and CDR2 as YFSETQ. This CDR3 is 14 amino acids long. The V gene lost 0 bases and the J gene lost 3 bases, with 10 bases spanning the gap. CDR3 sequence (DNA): TGCGCCAGCAGCTTGGATGGTAGAAGCTACGAGCAGTACTTC. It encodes CASSLDGRSYEQYF.

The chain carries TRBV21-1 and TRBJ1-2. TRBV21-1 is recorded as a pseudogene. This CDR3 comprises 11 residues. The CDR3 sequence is CASSSDYGYTF. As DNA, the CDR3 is TGTGCCAGCAGCTCCGACTATGGCTACACCTTC.

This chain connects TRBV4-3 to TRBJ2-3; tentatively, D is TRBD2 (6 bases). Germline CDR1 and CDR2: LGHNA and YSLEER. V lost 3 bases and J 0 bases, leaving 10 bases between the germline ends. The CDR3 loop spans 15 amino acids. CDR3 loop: CASSHGRGSTDTQYF. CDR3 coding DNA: TGCGCCAGCAGCCATGGGCGGGGTAGCACAGATACGCAGTATTTT.

The CDR3 coding sequence is TGTGCCAGCAGCGCGGGTCCAAGCTCTGGAAACACCATATATTTT. It translates to CASSAGPSSGNTIYF. The rearrangement uses TRBV6-5 and TRBJ1-3, with no clear D. In germline, CDR1 is MNHEY, CDR2 SVGAGI. Trimming removed 6 bases from V and 0 bases from J, with 12 bases in between. This CDR3 is 15 amino acids long.

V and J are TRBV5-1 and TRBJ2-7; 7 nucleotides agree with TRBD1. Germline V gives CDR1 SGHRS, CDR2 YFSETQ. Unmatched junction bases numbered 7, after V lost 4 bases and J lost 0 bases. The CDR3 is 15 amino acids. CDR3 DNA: TGCGCCAGCAGCCCAAACGGACAGGCCTCCTACGAGCAGTACTTC. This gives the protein CASSPNGQASYEQYF. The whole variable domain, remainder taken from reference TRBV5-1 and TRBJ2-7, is KAGVTQTPRYLIKTRGQQVTLSCSPISGHRSVSWYQQTPGQGLQFLFEYFSETQRNKGNFPGRFSGRQFSNSRSEMNVSTLELGDSALYLCASSPNGQASYEQYFGPGTRLTVT.

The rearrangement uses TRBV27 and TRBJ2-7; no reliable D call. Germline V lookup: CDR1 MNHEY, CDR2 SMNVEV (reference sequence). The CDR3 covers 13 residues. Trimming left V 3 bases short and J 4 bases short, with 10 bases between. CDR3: CASSLGSTYEQYF. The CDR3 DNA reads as TGTGCCAGCAGTTTGGGCAGCACTTACGAGCAGTACTTC.

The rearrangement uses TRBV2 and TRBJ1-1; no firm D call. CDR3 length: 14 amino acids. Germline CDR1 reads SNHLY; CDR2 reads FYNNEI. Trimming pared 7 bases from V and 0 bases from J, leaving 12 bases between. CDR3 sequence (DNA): TGTGCCAGCACGTACGGGAGATTGAACACTGAAGCTTTCTTT. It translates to CASTYGRLNTEAFF.

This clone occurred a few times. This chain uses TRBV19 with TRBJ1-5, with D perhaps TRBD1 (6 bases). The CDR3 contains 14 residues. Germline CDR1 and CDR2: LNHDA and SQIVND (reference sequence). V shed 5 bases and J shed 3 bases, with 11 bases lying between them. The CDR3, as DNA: TGTGCCAGTAGTGGTGGACAGAACAATCAGCCCCAGCATTTT. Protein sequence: CASSGGQNNQPQHF.

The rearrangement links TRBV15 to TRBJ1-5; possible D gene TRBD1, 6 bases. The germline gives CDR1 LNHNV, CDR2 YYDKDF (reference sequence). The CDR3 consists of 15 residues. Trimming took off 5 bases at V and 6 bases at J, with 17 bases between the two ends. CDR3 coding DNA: TGTGCCACCAGCCCGCTAGGGACACGTGGTCAGCCCCAGCATTTT. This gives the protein CATSPLGTRGQPQHF.

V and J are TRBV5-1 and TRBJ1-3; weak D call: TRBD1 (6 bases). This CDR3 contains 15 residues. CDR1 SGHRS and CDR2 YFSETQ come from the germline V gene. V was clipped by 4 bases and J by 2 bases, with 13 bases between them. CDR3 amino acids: CASSTWGGTGNTIYF. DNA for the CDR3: TGCGCCAGCAGCACGTGGGGGGGCACTGGAAACACCATATATTTT. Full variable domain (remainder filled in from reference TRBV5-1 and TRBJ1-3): KAGVTQTPRYLIKTRGQQVTLSCSPISGHRSVSWYQQTPGQGLQFLFEYFSETQRNKGNFPGRFSGRQFSNSRSEMNVSTLELGDSALYLCASSTWGGTGNTIYFGEGSWLTVV.

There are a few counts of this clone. Written as DNA, the CDR3 is TGTGCCAGTAGTATGCGCTCTACAGGTCTTCAGCCCCAGCATTTT. Its protein product is CASSMRSTGLQPQHF. This chain joins TRBV19 and TRBJ1-5, with TRBD1 as a possible D gene (5 bases). The germline CDR1 and CDR2 sequences are LNHDA and SQIVND (reference sequence). This CDR3 has 15 residues. Trimming removed 3 bases at V and 6 bases at J, with 15 bases between.

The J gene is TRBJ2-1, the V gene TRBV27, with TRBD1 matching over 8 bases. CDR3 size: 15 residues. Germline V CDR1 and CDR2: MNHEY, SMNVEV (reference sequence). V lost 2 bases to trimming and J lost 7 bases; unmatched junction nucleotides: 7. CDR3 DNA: TGTGCCAGCAGTTTAAGAGGGACAGGAGAAAATGAGCAGTTCTTC. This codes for CASSLRGTGENEQFF.